One sample yielded the 19 T cell receptor beta chains listed below, sequenced in a study of blood T cell repertoires in COVID-19 (dated by TCRdb to about 2020). The library was generated by the immunoSEQ multiplex PCR assay. TCRdb took this table from immuneACCESS and kept in-frame rearrangements with V and J called. Such tables lack part of the clones; where checked against another copy, unresolved V genes explain under half of the gap, and the rest is unexplained. The sample profile shows roughly 60,000 clones; approximately 88% of them were found once. Jointly, the top ten make up 3.5% to 4% of the sample. Sequencing used peripheral blood. The receptor set was obtained from a middle-aged man with COVID-19, enrolled during active disease.

V gene TRBV21-1 combines with J gene TRBJ2-1; TRBD2, the table's D call, lacks a check against the DNA. TRBV21-1 counts as a pseudogene. The CDR3 is 19 amino acids. CDR3 DNA: TGTGCCAGCAGCAAACCCGAGTTTAGGGGGCGGGAGGGGTACAATGAGCAGTTCTTC. This translates into CASSKPEFRGREGYNEQFF.

V gene TRBV4-1 combines with J gene TRBJ2-3; D unresolved. The CDR3 consists of 15 residues. Germline CDR1 reads MGHRA; CDR2 reads YSYEKL. V was cut by 0 bases and J by 2 bases, with 9 bases left in between. The CDR3: CASSQDLSDTDTQYF. CDR3 in DNA: TGCGCCAGCAGCCAAGATCTTAGTGACACAGATACGCAGTATTTT.

The genes are TRBV14 and TRBJ1-5, with D possibly being TRBD1 (5 bases). With 1 base removed from V and 6 bases from J, the gap between germline ends came to 13 bases. Per the germline V gene, CDR1 is SGHDN and CDR2 is FVKESK. CDR3 length: 15 residues. In DNA, the CDR3 is TGTGCCAGCAGCCAAGGATCAGGGTTCGGTCAGCCCCAGCATTTT. It encodes CASSQGSGFGQPQHF.

The chain combines TRBV29-1 with TRBJ2-7, with a weak D call TRBD1 (6 bases). Germline CDR1 SQVTM, CDR2 ANQGSEA. The V and J ends lost 2 bases and 2 bases respectively, with 13 bases between them. The CDR3 extends over 14 amino acids. The CDR3 bases are TGCAGCGTTGAACCCAGGACAGCCCCCTACGAGCAGTACTTC. It codes for CSVEPRTAPYEQYF.

This rearrangement joins TRBV28 to TRBJ1-1; D uncertain. V gave up 2 bases and J gave up 1 base, with 8 bases separating them. The CDR3 length is 14 residues. Germline assignment: CDR1 MDHEN and CDR2 SYDVKM. The CDR3 protein is CASSLKAGNTEAFF. The CDR3 nucleotides read TGTGCCAGCAGTTTAAAAGCAGGGAACACTGAAGCTTTCTTT.

The chain employs TRBV6-2 or TRBV6-3 and TRBJ2-3; TRBD2 might be the D (7 bases). The V gene lost 2 bases and the J gene lost 5 bases, with 23 bases spanning the gap. The CDR3 length is 18 residues. The V gene's germline CDR1 is MNHEY and CDR2 SVGEGT. The DNA for the CDR3 is TGTGCCAGCAGTTACGTGCGCGGGGGCCGAGGCCAGGGAGATACGCAGTATTTT. Protein product: CASSYVRGGRGQGDTQYF.

The chain combines TRBV5-1 with TRBJ1-3; D gene uncertain. Germline-derived CDR1 and CDR2 are SGHRS and YFSETQ. V lost 0 bases and J 1 base, leaving 8 bases between the germline ends. The CDR3 length is 15 residues. The CDR3 DNA reads as TGCGCCAGCAGCTTGGACGGGGTGTCTGGAAACACCATATATTTT. Translating it yields CASSLDGVSGNTIYF.

The chain carries TRBV10-1 and TRBJ1-2, with D hard to call. Germline loops: CDR1 WNHNN, CDR2 SYGVQD (reference sequence). This CDR3 has 13 residues. With 8 bases removed from V and 4 bases from J, the gap between germline ends came to 14 bases. The CDR3 DNA follows: TGCGCCAGCCGAACGACACCGCCCTATGGCTACACCTTC. Residues: CASRTTPPYGYTF.

The CDR3 protein is CASRKGMNTEAFF. The CDR3 DNA follows: TGTGCCAGCAGGAAGGGGATGAACACTGAAGCTTTCTTT. The chain is built from TRBV2 and TRBJ1-1; D is perhaps TRBD1 (5 bases). Germline V gene data show CDR1 as SNHLY and CDR2 as FYNNEI. Trimming pared 6 bases from V and 0 bases from J, leaving 8 bases between. The CDR3 runs to 13 residues.

The chain joins TRBV7-9 to TRBJ2-7, with D possibly TRBD1 on 6 matching bases. Germline loops: CDR1 SEHNR, CDR2 FQNEAQ (reference sequence). Trimming removed 2 bases from V and 7 bases from J, with 12 bases in between. The CDR3 extends over 13 amino acids. CDR3 sequence: CASSLRGSGEQYF. Written as DNA, the CDR3 is TGTGCCAGCAGCTTAAGGGGGTCGGGGGAGCAGTACTTC.

The gene calls are TRBV7-9 and TRBJ2-7; TRBD2 might be the D (5 bases). The CDR3 runs 13 residues. V was trimmed by 2 bases and J by 4 bases, leaving 9 bases between them. Germline V CDR1 and CDR2: SEHNR, FQNEAQ (reference sequence). CDR3 nucleotide sequence: TGTGCCAGCAGCTTATCCGGGAATTACGAGCAGTACTTC. It encodes CASSLSGNYEQYF.

This chain uses TRBV10-2 with TRBJ2-3; D gene unclear. The V gene lost 3 bases and the J gene lost 2 bases, with 12 bases spanning the gap. Germline values: CDR1 WSHSY, CDR2 SAAADI. The length of the CDR3 is 15 residues. CDR3: CASSEIVQATDTQYF. The CDR3 DNA is TGCGCCAGCAGTGAAATAGTCCAGGCCACAGATACGCAGTATTTT.

The chain recombines TRBV15 with TRBJ2-2; D is perhaps TRBD1 (6 bases). The germline V gene encodes CDR1 LNHNV and CDR2 YYDKDF (reference sequence). CDR3 length: 18 residues. V was clipped by 0 bases and J by 0 bases, with 14 bases between them. The CDR3 is CATSRELAGTPNTGELFF. The CDR3 nucleotides read TGTGCCACCAGCAGAGAGTTGGCCGGGACACCGAACACCGGGGAGCTGTTTTTT.

The gene calls are TRBV2 and TRBJ1-5, with TRBD1 as a possible D gene (6 bases). This CDR3 is built from 15 residues. Trimming removed 4 bases from V and 4 bases from J, with 14 bases in between. Germline CDR1 and CDR2: SNHLY and FYNNEI. CDR3 residues: CASSVLGQGNQPQHF. CDR3 nucleotide sequence: TGTGCCAGCAGTGTCCTTGGGCAGGGGAATCAGCCCCAGCATTTT.

The gene calls are TRBV11-2 and TRBJ2-7; tentative D call: TRBD2 (6 bases). Germline assignment: CDR1 SGHAT and CDR2 FQNNGV. This CDR3 has 15 residues. The V and J ends lost 3 bases and 1 base respectively, with 13 bases between them. The CDR3: CASSFGGATSYEQYF. Here the CDR3 DNA reads TGTGCCAGCAGCTTCGGCGGGGCCACTTCCTACGAGCAGTACTTC.

The J gene is TRBJ1-2, the V gene TRBV30; D is uncertain. V was clipped by 2 bases and J by 4 bases, with 11 bases between them. Germline-derived CDR1 and CDR2 are GTSNPN and SVGIG (reference sequence). CDR3 length equals 13 residues. The chain's CDR3 is CAWSLAAGYGYTF. The CDR3 nucleotides are TGTGCCTGGAGTTTGGCTGCGGGCTATGGCTACACCTTC.

The rearrangement links TRBV6-5 to TRBJ2-7; D is perhaps TRBD1 (6 bases). Trimming took 4 bases from V and 2 from J, leaving 12 bases between them. The CDR3 covers 14 residues. In germline, CDR1 is MNHEY, CDR2 SVGAGI. CDR3 in amino acids: CASSSNRVAYEQYF. In DNA form, the CDR3 reads TGTGCCAGCAGTTCCAACAGGGTCGCCTACGAGCAGTACTTC.

The count of this clone is one. This chain connects TRBV5-1 to TRBJ2-3, with D possibly matching TRBD2 (5 bases). Between the trimmed V and J ends, which lost 4 bases and 5 bases, there was a span of 17 bases. Germline CDR1 SGHRS, CDR2 YFSETQ. The CDR3 covers 15 residues. The CDR3 bases are TGCGCCAGCAGCCCCTTCGGGGTCCGGGAAGATACGCAGTATTTT. It specifies CASSPFGVREDTQYF.

This chain links TRBV27 with TRBJ2-7; 12 nucleotides agree with TRBD1. The CDR3 has 13 amino acids. J gave up 6 bases and V 7 bases, and 4 bases lay outside the gene matches. Germline V gene data show CDR1 as MNHEY and CDR2 as SMNVEV (reference sequence). Written as DNA, the CDR3 is TGTGCCAGCACCGGGACAGGGGGCGGCGAGCAGTACTTC. Translation: CASTGTGGGEQYF.